This T cell receptor beta chain was observed in a study of T cell responses to AZD1222 COVID-19 vaccine. The wider study: Timing groups of about 4 and about 12 weeks for second doses were pooled. Notes on the study in general: Two AZD1222 administrations were followed by greater Spike-specific TCR breadth and depth.

As for this clone: Antigen unknown.

Here immunoSEQ multiplex PCR was the method, and the copy in TCRdb shows in-frame clones only, minus some. The sample lists 40,000 to 55,000 clones, about 78% occurring once. Germline lookup yields CDR1 DFQATT and CDR2 SNEGSKA (reference sequence). The CDR3 extends over 12 amino acids. V lost 3 bases to trimming and J lost 1 base, with 6 bases between them. This chain uses TRBV20-1 with TRBJ1-1; a possible D gene is TRBD1 (5 bases). The starting material was peripheral blood, obtained on day 0 of AZD1222 vaccination. The TCR sequence derives from an adult in good health. The CDR3 coding sequence is TGCAGTGCTAGTGGGGGGAACACTGAAGCTTTCTTT. The encoded protein is CSASGGNTEAFF.